This paragraph reports one TCR beta chain. Its cognate antigen is unknown. The deep-level immunoSEQ assay was used. The assay was immunoSEQ multiplex PCR, and TCRdb's table has in-frame clones only and misses some. The table includes over a million clones, around three quarters detected once. These data belong to a study of shared clonotypes between healthy human individuals. The donors were all Caucasian adults (living in Nashville, Tennessee). Study results and limitations: Owing to a small donor count, the genetic and exposure-history diversity represented was limited. Unshared clonotypes carried lower generation probabilities than those common to all four donors.

The V end was cut by 0 bases, the J end by 11 bases, with 8 bases between. This CDR3 has 11 residues. Germline assignment: CDR1 SQVTM and CDR2 ANQGSEA. Sequencing was done on a sample of memory CD4+ T cells from PBMCs. Sample subset: CD45RA-negative fraction. This TCR was recovered from a man between 18 and 35 years old in good health. Some clones in this sample may be carry-over from other donors' samples. This sequence joins TRBV29-1 and TRBJ1-5, with a tentative D call TRBD1 (5 bases). In DNA form, the CDR3 reads TGCAGCGTTGAAGAACGGGGGGCCCAGCATTTT. Protein product: CSVEERGAQHF.